What follows is one TCR beta chain and its context. This entry is derived from a study of cytomegalovirus exposure and HLA in healthy donors. Some clones are missing from TCRdb's copy, which holds only in-frame ones; the method was immunoSEQ multiplex PCR. The sample includes approximately 150,000 clones, about 87% seen only once; the top ten take 4.5% to 5.5%. With V trimmed by 6 bases and J by 2 bases, 3 bases remained unmatched. Germline CDR1 reads MNHEY; CDR2 reads SVGAGI. The CDR3 covers 13 residues. The sequence was collected from a man aged 18-30 years in good health and CMV-seropositive. The chain links TRBV6-5 to TRBJ1-1; 7 positions agree with TRBD1. Sequencing input: PBMCs. CDR3 coding DNA: TGTGCCAGCAGACGACAGGGTAACACTGAAGCTTTCTTT. Translating it yields CASRRQGNTEAFF.